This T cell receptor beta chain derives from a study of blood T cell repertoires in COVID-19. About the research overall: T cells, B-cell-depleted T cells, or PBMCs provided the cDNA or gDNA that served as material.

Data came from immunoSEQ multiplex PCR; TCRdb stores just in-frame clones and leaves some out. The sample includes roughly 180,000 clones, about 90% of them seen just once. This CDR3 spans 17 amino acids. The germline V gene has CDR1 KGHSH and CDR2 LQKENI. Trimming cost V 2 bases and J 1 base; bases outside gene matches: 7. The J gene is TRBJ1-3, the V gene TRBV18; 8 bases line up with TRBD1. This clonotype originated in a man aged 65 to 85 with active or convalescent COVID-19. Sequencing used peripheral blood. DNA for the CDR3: TGTGCCAGCTCACCAAGACAGGGGCCCGGTTCTGGAAACACCATATATTTT. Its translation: CASSPRQGPGSGNTIYF.